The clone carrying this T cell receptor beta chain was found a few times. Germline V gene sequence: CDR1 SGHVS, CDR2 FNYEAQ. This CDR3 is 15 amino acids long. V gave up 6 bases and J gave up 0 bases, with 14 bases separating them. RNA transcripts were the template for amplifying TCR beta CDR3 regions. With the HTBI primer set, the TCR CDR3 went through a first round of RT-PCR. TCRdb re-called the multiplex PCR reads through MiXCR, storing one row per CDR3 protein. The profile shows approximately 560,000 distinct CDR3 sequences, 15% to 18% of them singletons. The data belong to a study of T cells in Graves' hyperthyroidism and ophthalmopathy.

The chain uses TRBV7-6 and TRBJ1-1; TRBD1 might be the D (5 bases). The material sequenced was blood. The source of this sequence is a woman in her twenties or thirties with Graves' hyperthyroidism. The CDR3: CASSKGAGLNTEAFF. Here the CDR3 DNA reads TGTGCCAGCAGTAAAGGGGCAGGGCTGAACACTGAAGCTTTCTTT.